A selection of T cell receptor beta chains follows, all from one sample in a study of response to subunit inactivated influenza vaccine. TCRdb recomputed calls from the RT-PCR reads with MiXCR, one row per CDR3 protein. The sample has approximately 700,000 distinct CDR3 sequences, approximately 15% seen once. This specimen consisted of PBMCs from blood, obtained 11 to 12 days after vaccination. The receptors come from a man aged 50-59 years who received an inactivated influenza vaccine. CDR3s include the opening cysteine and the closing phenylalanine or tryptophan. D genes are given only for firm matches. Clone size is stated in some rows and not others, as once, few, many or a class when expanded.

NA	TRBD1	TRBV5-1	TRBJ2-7	CASSLDPTGLAYEQYF	TGCGCCAGCAGCTTGGATCCGACAGGGTTGGCCTACGAGCAGTACTTC
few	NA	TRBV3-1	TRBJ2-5	CASSQAWQETQYF	TGTGCCAGCAGCCAAGCCTGGCAAGAGACCCAGTACTTC
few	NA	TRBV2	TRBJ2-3	CASTLQPSDTQYF	TGTGCCAGCACTCTCCAGCCCTCAGATACGCAGTATTTT
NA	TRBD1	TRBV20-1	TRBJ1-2	CSARERDRVYGYTF	TGCAGTGCTAGAGAAAGGGACAGGGTCTATGGCTACACCTTC
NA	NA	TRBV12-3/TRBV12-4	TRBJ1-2	CASREGANYGYTF	TGTGCCAGCAGGGAGGGCGCTAACTATGGCTACACCTTC
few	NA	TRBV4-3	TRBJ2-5	CASSQAASRQETQYF	TGCGCCAGCAGCCAAGCGGCTAGCAGACAAGAGACCCAGTACTTC
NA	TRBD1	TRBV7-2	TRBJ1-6	CASSLKGQGNNSPLHF	TGTGCCAGCAGCTTAAAGGGACAGGGGAATAATTCACCCCTCCACTTT
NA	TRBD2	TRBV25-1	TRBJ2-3	CASSELAASTDTQYF	TGTGCCAGCAGTGAGCTAGCGGCTAGCACAGATACGCAGTATTTT
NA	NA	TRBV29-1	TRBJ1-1	CSVIIGEAFF	TGCAGCGTTATCATAGGGGAGGCTTTCTTT
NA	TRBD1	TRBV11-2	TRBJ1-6	CASSYGTGVQSPLHF	TGTGCCAGCAGCTATGGGACAGGCGTCCAATCACCCCTCCACTTT
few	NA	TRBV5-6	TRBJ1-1	CASSSRQALNTEAFF	TGTGCCAGCAGCTCCCGACAGGCGTTGAACACTGAAGCTTTCTTT
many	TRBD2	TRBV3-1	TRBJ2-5	CASSRLAIKEETQYF	TGTGCCAGCAGTAGACTAGCGATAAAAGAAGAGACCCAGTACTTC
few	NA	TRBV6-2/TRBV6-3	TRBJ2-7	CASSYRRAGWSYEQYF	TGTGCCAGCAGTTACCGTCGGGCAGGGTGGTCCTACGAGCAGTACTTC